This TCR beta chain was sequenced in a study of T cells expressing NK-cell markers. Background on the study: Repertoires of TCR beta were obtained from T cells sorted as CD3+CD56+NKG2C+, CD3+CD56+NKG2C- and CD3+CD56-NKG2C+. Findings and limits, study-wide: Dominant NKG2C+ clonotypes accounted for about 1.0-8% of CD8+ T cells in a handful of donors.

What made the TCR beta cDNA was 5'RACE template switching with UMIs. TCRdb reprocessed the 5' RACE reads, with one entry per CDR3 protein and no DNA. This table holds about 460,000 distinct CDR3 sequences. This CDR3 has 14 amino acids. Germline V CDR1 and CDR2: SGHNT, YENEEA. Notes on this clonotype: Its antigen is unknown.

The TCR was taken from a woman aged 45-65 years in good health. The specimen sequenced was blood T cells: a sorted CD56 or NKG2C T cell subset, CD4+ or CD8+ T cells, or bulk PBMC T cells (not recorded which). The gene calls are TRBV11-3 and TRBJ2-4. The CDR3 sequence: CASSARRAKNIQYF.